This entry describes one T cell receptor (beta chain). This entry comes from a study of CDR3 diversity in severe acne. CDR1 is SNHLY and CDR2 is FYNNEI in the germline V gene. V was pared by 1 base and J by 11 bases, with 6 bases of the junction left unmatched. The CDR3 length is 14 residues. A single record per CDR3 protein comes from TCRdb applying MiXCR to the PCR reads. Of about 97,000 distinct CDR3 sequences detected, around 56% appear once; the ten largest clones hold 9.5% to 15%. The chain couples TRBV2 to TRBJ2-2; 8 bases map to TRBD2. The receptor was isolated from a male donor with acne. Sequencing used blood. In DNA form, the CDR3 reads TGTGCCAGCAGTGAAGGGGCGGGAGGTGGAGAGCTGTTTTTT. Its translation is CASSEGAGGGELFF.